A single sample is the source of the 11 T cell receptor beta chains below, sequenced in a study of CD8+CD57+ T cells in acquired aplastic anemia. Patients chosen for sequencing had shown CD8+CD57+ cell expansion by flow cytometry. Profiling that covered TCR beta VDJ and CDR3 relied on genomic DNA as its template. TCRdb redid the calling of the reads with MiXCR, one entry per CDR3 protein. The table lists roughly 150,000 distinct CDR3 sequences, 40% to 55% of them singletons. The sequencing input was sorted CD4+, CD8+, or CD8+CD57+ T cells (not recorded which) from PBMCs. The receptors originated from a human donor with aplastic anemia.

This clonotype was counted many times. The chain has TRBV6-5 and TRBJ2-5; 10 bases fit TRBD2. This CDR3 comprises 15 residues. The V segment lost 6 bases and the J segment 5 bases; nucleotides outside the gene matches: 9. The germline gives CDR1 MNHEY, CDR2 SVGAGI. CDR3 sequence (DNA): TGTGCCAGCAGCGACACCGGGACTAGCGTTGAGACCCAGTACTTC. Amino acids: CASSDTGTSVETQYF.

This clonotype was observed at least ten times. The V and J genes are TRBV19 and TRBJ2-1; 8 nucleotides match TRBD1. V lost 7 bases to trimming and J lost 7 bases; unmatched junction nucleotides: 12. This CDR3 comprises 15 residues. Germline V gene data show CDR1 as LNHDA and CDR2 as SQIVND (reference sequence). CDR3 in DNA: TGTGCCAGTAAAACAGGGATTAGGGACAGGAATGAGCAGTTCTTC. Amino acid sequence: CASKTGIRDRNEQFF.

This clonotype has at least ten counts. V gene TRBV2 combines with J gene TRBJ1-3; 8 bases match TRBD1. Germline-derived CDR1 and CDR2 are SNHLY and FYNNEI. The V segment lost 7 bases and the J segment 4 bases; nucleotides outside the gene matches: 3. The CDR3 totals 13 residues. CDR3 amino acids: CASTGQGGNTIYF. In DNA, the CDR3 is TGTGCCAGCACCGGACAGGGCGGAAACACCATATATTTT.

In this sample, this clonotype turned up many times. V and J are TRBV6-2 or TRBV6-3 and TRBJ2-7, with 10 bases that match TRBD2. V was clipped by 0 bases and J by 1 base; unmatched bases: 9. There are 18 residues in the CDR3. Germline CDR1 reads MNHEY; CDR2 reads SVGEGT. CDR3 nucleotide sequence: TGTGCCAGCAGTTACTCGATGCTGACTAGCGGGCCTTCCTACGAGCAGTACTTC. Its translation: CASSYSMLTSGPSYEQYF.

Worth noting for this clonotype: Given a much more abundant clone one base away, this may be a read error. This chain links TRBV5-1 with TRBJ1-4; TRBD1 is a possible D gene (6 bases). The CDR3 runs 15 residues. Germline values: CDR1 SGHRS, CDR2 YFSETQ. This CDR3 is CASSLTRGTNEELFF. CDR3 bases: TGCGCCAGCAGCTTGACCAGGGGAACTAATGAAGAACTGTTTTTT.

Regarding this clonotype: A junction end diverges from the germline sequence, so it may reflect a read error. The chain links TRBV7-6 to TRBJ2-7, with a tentative D call TRBD1 (5 bases). CDR3 length: 12 residues. Germline V gene data show CDR1 as SGHVS and CDR2 as FNYEAQ. Here the CDR3 reads CASSLPRQGLTF. The CDR3 bases are TGCGCCAGCAGCTTACCAAGGCAGGGCCTCACGTTC.

This clonotype was seen repeatedly, ten times or more. The chain carries TRBV24-1 and TRBJ2-1; 8 nucleotides align to TRBD2. J gave up 8 bases and V 4 bases, and 9 bases lay outside the gene matches. The CDR3 is made up of 15 amino acids. Per the germline V gene, CDR1 is KGHDR and CDR2 is SFDVKD. CDR3: CATSEVAGLIHEQFF. Written as DNA, the CDR3 is TGTGCCACCAGTGAGGTAGCGGGGCTGATCCATGAGCAGTTCTTC.

The J gene is TRBJ2-2, the V gene TRBV28, with D unresolved. Germline-derived CDR1 and CDR2 are MDHEN and SYDVKM. The CDR3 is 16 amino acids. V lost 4 bases and J lost 3, with 15 bases in between. The CDR3 loop is CASSSTPGPHTGELFF. CDR3 nucleotides: TGTGCCAGCAGTTCAACCCCTGGACCGCACACCGGGGAGCTGTTTTTT.

Only a few counts were recorded for this clonotype. This could be a read error, since a much larger clone is one nucleotide away. V is TRBV7-2 and J is TRBJ2-7; D unresolved. Germline values: CDR1 SGHTA, CDR2 FQGNSA. The CDR3 runs to 13 residues. The CDR3 protein is CASSFVLSYEQCF. In nucleotides, the CDR3 is TGTGCCAGCAGCTTTGTCCTCTCCTACGAGCAGTGCTTC. The whole variable domain, filled in from reference TRBV7-2 and TRBJ2-7, reads GAGVSQSPSNKVTEKGKDVELRCDPISGHTALYWYRQSLGQGLEFLIYFQGNSAPDKSGLPSDRFSAERTGGSVSTLTIQRTQQEDSAVYLCASSFVLSYEQCFGPGTRLTVT.

The J gene is TRBJ1-5, the V gene TRBV12-3 or TRBV12-4; unclear D gene. This CDR3 is built from 12 residues. V lost 5 bases, J lost 9 bases, and 11 bases lay in between. Here the CDR3 reads CASSRVRLPQHF. For the CDR3, the DNA is TGTGCCAGCAGTCGGGTGAGACTGCCCCAGCATTTT.

This clonotype was counted ten times or more. The germline gene is not matched at one end of the junction; a read error may be the cause. This chain joins TRBV10-3 and TRBJ2-5; TRBD1 agrees at 9 bases. CDR3 length: 16 amino acids. Germline CDR1 is ENHRY and CDR2 is SYGVKD. The CDR3 DNA reads as TGTGCCATCAGTGTGGGGACAGGGCCGAACCAAGAGGCCCAGTACTTC. Its protein product is CAISVGTGPNQEAQYF.